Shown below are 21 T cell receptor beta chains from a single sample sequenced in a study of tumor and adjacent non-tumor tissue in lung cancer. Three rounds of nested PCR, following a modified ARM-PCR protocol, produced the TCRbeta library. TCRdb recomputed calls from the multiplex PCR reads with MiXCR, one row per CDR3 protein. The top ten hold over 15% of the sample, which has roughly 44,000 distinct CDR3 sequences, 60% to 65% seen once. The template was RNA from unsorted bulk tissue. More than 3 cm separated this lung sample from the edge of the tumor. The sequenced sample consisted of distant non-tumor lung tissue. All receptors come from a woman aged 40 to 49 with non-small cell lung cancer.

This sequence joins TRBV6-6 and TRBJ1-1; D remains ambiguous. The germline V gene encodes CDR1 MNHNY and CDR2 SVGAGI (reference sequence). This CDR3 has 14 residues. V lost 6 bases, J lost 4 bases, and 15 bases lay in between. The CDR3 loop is CASSAQVEGTEAFF. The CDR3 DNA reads TGTGCCAGCAGCGCGCAGGTGGAGGGCACTGAAGCTTTCTTT.

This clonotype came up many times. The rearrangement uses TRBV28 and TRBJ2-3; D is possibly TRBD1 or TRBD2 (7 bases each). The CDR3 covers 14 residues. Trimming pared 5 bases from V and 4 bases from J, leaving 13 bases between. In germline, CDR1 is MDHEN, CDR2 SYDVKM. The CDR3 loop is CASSKGGTADTQYF. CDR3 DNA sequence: TGTGCCAGCAGTAAGGGGGGGACAGCAGATACGCAGTATTTT. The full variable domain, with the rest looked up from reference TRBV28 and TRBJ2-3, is DVKVTQSSRYLVKRTGEKVFLECVQDMDHENMFWYRQDPGLGLRLIYFSYDVKMKEKGDIPEGYSVSREKKERFSLILESASTNQTSMYLCASSKGGTADTQYFGPGTRLTVL.

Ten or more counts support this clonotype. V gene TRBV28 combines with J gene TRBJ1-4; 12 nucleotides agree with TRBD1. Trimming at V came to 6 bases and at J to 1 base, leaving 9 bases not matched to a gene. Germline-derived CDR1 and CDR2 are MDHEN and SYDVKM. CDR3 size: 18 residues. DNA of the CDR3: TGTGCCAGCAGCTCCGGGACAGGGGGCGTTAGAACTAATGAAAAACTGTTTTTT. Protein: CASSSGTGGVRTNEKLFF. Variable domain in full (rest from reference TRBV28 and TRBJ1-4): DVKVTQSSRYLVKRTGEKVFLECVQDMDHENMFWYRQDPGLGLRLIYFSYDVKMKEKGDIPEGYSVSREKKERFSLILESASTNQTSMYLCASSSGTGGVRTNEKLFFGSGTQLSVL.

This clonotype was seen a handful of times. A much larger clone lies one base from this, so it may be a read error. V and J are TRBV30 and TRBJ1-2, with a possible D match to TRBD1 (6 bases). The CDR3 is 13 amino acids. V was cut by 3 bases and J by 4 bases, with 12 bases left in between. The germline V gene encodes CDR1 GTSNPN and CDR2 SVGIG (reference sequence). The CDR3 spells CAWRVSDSYGYTF. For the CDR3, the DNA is TGTGCCTGGAGAGTATCGGACAGCTATGGCTACACCTTC.

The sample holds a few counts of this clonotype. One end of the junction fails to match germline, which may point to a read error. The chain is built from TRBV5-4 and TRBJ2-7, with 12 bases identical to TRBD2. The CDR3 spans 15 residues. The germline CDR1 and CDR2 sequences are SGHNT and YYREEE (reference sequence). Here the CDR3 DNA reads TGTGCCAGCGGCTTATCTAGCGGGAGGGCCTACGAGCAGTACTTC. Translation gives CASGLSSGRAYEQYF.

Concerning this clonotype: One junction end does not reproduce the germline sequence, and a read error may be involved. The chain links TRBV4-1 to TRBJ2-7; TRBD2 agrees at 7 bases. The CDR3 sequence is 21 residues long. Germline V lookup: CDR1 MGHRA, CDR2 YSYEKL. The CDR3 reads CASNQVGLAETYGRTEREQYF. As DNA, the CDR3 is TGCGCTAGCAACCAAGTCGGGCTAGCGGAAACCTACGGGAGAACGGAAAGGGAGCAGTACTTC.

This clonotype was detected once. CDR3 in amino acids: CACLPAGGRETQYF. The CDR3 coding sequence is TGTGCCTGCCTGCCAGCGGGGGGGCGAGAGACCCAGTACTTC. V usage is TRBV30 and J usage is TRBJ2-5; 10 positions match TRBD2. The CDR3 has 14 residues. V dropped 6 bases and J dropped 4; count of bases not matched to a gene: 8. The germline V gene encodes CDR1 GTSNPN and CDR2 SVGIG (reference sequence).

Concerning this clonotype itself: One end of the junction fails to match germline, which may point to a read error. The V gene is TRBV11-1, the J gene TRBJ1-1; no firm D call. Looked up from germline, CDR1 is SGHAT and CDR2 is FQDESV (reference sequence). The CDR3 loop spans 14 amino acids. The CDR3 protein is CARSFGGENTEAFF. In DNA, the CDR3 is TGTGCCCGCAGCTTTGGCGGGGAGAACACAGAAGCTTTCTTT. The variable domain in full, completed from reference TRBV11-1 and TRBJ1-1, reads EAEVAQSPRYKITEKSQAVAFWCDPISGHATLYWYRQILGQGPELLVQFQDESVVDDSQLPKDRFSAERLKGVDSTLKIQPAELGDSAMYLCARSFGGENTEAFFGQGTRLTVV.

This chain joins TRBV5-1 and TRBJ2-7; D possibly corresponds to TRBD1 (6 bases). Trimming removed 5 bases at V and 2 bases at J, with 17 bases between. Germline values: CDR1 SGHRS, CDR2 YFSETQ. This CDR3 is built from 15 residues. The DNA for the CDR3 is TGCGCCAGCAGACCCCAGGGGATGTCAACCTACGAGCAGTACTTC. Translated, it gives CASRPQGMSTYEQYF. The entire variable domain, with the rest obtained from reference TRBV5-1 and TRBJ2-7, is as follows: KAGVTQTPRYLIKTRGQQVTLSCSPISGHRSVSWYQQTPGQGLQFLFEYFSETQRNKGNFPGRFSGRQFSNSRSEMNVSTLELGDSALYLCASRPQGMSTYEQYFGPGTRLTVT.

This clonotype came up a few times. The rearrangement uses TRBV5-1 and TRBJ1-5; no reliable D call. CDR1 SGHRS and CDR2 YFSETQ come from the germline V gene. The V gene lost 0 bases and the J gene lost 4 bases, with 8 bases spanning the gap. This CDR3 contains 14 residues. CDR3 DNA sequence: TGCGCCAGCAGCTTGGCCGCGGTTAATCAGCCCCAGCATTTT. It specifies CASSLAAVNQPQHF.

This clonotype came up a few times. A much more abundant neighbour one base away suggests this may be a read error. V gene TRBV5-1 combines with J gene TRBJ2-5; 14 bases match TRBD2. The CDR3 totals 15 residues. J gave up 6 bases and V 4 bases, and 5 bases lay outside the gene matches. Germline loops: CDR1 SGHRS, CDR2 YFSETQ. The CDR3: CASSDWTSGGQTQYF. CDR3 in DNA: TGCGCCAGCAGCGACTGGACTAGCGGGGGGCAGACCCAGTACTTC.

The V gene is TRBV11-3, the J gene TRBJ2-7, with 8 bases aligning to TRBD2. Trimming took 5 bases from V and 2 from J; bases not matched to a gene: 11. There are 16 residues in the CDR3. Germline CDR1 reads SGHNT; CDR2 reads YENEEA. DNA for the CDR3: TGTGCCAGCAGCCCCTCCCTTCGGGGGGGGACCTACGAGCAGTACTTC. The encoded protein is CASSPSLRGGTYEQYF.

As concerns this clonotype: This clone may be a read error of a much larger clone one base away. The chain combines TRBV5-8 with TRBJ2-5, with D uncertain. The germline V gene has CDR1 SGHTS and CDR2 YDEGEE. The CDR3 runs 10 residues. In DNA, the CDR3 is TGTGCCAACGGGCGCGAGACCCAGCACTTC. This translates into CANGRETQHF. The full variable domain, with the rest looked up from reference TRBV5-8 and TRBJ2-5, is EAGVTQSPTHLIKTRGQQATLRCSPISGHTSVYWYQQALGLGLQFLLWYDEGEERNRGNFPPRFSGRQFPNYSSELNVNALELEDSALYLCANGRETQHFGPGTRLLVL.

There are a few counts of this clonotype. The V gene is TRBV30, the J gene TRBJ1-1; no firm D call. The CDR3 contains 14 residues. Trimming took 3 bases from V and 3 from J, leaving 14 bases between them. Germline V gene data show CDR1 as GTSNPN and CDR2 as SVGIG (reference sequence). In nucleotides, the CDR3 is TGTGCCTGGAGCCTATCACTCGGGGACACTGAAGCTTTCTTT. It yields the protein CAWSLSLGDTEAFF.

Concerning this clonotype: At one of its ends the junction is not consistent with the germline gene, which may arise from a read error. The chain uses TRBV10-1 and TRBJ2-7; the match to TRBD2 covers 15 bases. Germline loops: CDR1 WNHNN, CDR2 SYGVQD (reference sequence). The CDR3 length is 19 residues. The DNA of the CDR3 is TGCGTCAGCAACGGACAGGACAGGACTAGCGGGAGGGCCTGGCACGAGCAGTACTTC. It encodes CVSNGQDRTSGRAWHEQYF.

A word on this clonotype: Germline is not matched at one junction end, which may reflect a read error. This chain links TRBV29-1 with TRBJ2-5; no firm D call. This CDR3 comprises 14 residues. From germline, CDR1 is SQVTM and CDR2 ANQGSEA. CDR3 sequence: CVVYTAVVQETRYF. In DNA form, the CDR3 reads TGCGTCGTCTATACGGCGGTTGTCCAAGAGACCCGGTACTTC.

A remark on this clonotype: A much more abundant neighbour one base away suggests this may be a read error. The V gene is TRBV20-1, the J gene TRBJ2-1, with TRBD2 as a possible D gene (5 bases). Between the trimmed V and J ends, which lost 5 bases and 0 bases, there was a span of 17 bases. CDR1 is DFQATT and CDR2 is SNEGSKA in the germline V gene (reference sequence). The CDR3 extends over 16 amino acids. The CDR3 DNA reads TGCAGTGCTCCTCGCCGACTATCGTCCTCCTACAATGAGCAGTTCTTC. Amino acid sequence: CSAPRRLSSSYNEQFF.

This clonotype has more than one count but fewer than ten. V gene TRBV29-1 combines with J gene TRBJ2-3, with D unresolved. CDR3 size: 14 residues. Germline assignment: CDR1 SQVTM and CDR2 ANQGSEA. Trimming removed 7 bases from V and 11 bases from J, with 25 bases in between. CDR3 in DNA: TGCAGCGCCAGTATGGACGCAAACACAGATGTGCAGTATTTT. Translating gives CSASMDANTDVQYF.

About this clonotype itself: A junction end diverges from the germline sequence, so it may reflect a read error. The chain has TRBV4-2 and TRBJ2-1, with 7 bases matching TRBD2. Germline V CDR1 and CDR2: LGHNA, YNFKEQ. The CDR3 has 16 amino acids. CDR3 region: CASSQGTSASFNEQFF. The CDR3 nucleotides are TGTGCCAGCAGTCAAGGAACTAGCGCATCCTTCAATGAGCAGTTCTTC.

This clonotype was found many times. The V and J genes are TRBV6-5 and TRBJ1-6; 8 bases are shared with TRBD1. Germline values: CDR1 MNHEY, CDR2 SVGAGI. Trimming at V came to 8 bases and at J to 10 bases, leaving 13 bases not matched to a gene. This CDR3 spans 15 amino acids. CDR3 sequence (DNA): TGTGCCAGCGGTGGGCGGACAGGGAGACGGTCACCCCTCCACTTT. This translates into CASGGRTGRRSPLHF.

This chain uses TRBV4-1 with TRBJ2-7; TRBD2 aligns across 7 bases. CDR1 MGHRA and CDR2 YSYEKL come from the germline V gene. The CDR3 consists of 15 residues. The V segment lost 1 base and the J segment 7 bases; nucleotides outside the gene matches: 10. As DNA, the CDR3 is TGCGCCAGCAGCCAAGTTACTAGTGGGAGGGTAGAGCAGTACTTC. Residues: CASSQVTSGRVEQYF.